This TCR beta chain was captured in a study of cytomegalovirus exposure and HLA in healthy donors. 60 Vbeta and 13 Jbeta primers were used in PCR. Clones were sequenced by immunoSEQ multiplex PCR, and TCRdb holds only the in-frame ones, with some missing. The sample shows under 200,000 clones, 65% to 90% of them seen only once. The germline V gene has CDR1 SGDLS and CDR2 YYNGEE. The CDR3 is 17 residues long. V lost 3 bases, J lost 4 bases, and 12 bases stayed unmatched. The chain is built from TRBV9 and TRBJ2-3; 9 bases match TRBD2. The source is a woman aged 25-40 years in good health and CMV-seronegative. The sequencing sample was made of PBMCs. Here the CDR3 DNA reads TGTGCCAGCAGCGCACCTATAGCGGGAGATAAGGCAGATACGCAGTATTTT. Encoded protein: CASSAPIAGDKADTQYF.